This TCR beta chain was identified in a study of blood T cell repertoires in COVID-19. Study overall: The study drew acute and convalescent COVID-19 samples from the United States, Italy and Spain.

J gave up 3 bases and V 4 bases, and 1 base lay outside the gene matches. Germline V gives CDR1 MGHRA, CDR2 YSYEKL. CDR3 length equals 15 residues. Seattle researchers signed up patients amid active infection and tracked them longitudinally. How the authors handled the data: Researchers report that nucleated cell counts were estimated from reference gene primer amplification. Some clones are missing from TCRdb's copy, which holds only in-frame ones; the method was immunoSEQ multiplex PCR. The DNA gave D and trimming, while V, J and clone size come from that table. The table records fewer than 60,000 clones, roughly 88% of them present only once.

Sequencing was carried out using peripheral blood. The receptor comes from a man aged 25-45 years with COVID-19, enrolled during active disease. The rearrangement uses TRBV4-1 and TRBJ2-2, with TRBD1 matching 11 bases. The CDR3 spells CASSPGQGDTGELFF. The CDR3 nucleotides are TGCGCCAGCAGCCCGGGACAGGGGGACACCGGGGAGCTGTTTTTT.